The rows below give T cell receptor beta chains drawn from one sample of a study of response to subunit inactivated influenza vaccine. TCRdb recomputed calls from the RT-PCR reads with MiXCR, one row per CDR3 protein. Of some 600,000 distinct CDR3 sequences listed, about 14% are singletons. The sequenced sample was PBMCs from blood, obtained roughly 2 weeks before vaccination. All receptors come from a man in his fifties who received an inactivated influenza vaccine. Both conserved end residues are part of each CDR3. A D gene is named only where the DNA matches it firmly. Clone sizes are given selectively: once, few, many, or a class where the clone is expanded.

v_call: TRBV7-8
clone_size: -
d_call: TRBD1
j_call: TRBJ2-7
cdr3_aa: CASSPIRWGQPYEQYF
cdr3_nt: TGTGCCAGCAGCCCAATCCGGTGGGGACAGCCCTACGAGCAGTACTTC

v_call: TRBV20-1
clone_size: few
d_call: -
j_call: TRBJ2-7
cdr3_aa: CSARRGGEQYF
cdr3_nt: TGCAGTGCTAGGCGGGGTGGCGAGCAGTACTTC

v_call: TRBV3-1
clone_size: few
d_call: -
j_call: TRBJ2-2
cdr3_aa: CASSQVSVGELFF
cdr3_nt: TGTGCCAGCAGCCAAGTATCAGTCGGGGAGCTGTTTTTT

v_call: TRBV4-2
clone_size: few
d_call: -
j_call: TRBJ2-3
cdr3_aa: CASSGSRGASDTQYF
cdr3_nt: TGTGCCAGCAGCGGTAGCCGGGGGGCATCAGATACGCAGTATTTT

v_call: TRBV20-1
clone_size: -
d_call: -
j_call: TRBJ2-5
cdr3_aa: CSASTGETQYF
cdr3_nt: TGCAGTGCTAGTACCGGGGAGACCCAGTACTTC

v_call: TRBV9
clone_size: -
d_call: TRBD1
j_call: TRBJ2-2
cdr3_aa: CASSGYGTGGTGELFF
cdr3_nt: TGTGCCAGCAGCGGTTACGGGACAGGGGGCACCGGGGAGCTGTTTTTT

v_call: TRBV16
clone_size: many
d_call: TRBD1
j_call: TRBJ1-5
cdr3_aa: CASSPRGGSNQPQHF
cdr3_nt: TGTGCCAGCAGCCCCAGGGGGGGAAGCAATCAGCCCCAGCATTTT

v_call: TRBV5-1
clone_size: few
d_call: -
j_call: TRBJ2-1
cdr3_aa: CASSLERPPNFGPYNEQFF
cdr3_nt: TGCGCCAGCAGCTTGGAAAGGCCACCGAACTTTGGTCCCTACAATGAGCAGTTCTTC

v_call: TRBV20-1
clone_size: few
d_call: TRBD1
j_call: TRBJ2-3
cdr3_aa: CSAKTWGQALNTQYF
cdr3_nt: TGCAGTGCTAAAACCTGGGGACAGGCCCTCAATACGCAGTATTTT

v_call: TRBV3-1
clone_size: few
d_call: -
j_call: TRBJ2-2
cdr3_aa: CASSQWDTGELFF
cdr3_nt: TGTGCCAGCAGCCAGTGGGACACCGGGGAGCTGTTTTTT

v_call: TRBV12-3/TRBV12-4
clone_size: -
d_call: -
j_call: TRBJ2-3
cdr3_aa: CASAARDPHTDTQYF
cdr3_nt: TGTGCCAGCGCTGCGCGCGACCCTCACACAGATACGCAGTATTTT

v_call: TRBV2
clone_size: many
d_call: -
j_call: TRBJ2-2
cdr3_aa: CASSEGFTGELFF
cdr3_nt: TGTGCCAGCAGTGAGGGGTTCACCGGGGAGCTGTTTTTT

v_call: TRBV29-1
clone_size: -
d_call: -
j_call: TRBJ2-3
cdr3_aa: CSVAQAFTDTQYF
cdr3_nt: TGCAGCGTGGCTCAGGCCTTCACAGATACGCAGTATTTT

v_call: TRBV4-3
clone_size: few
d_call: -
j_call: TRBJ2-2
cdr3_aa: CASSQDSREDTGELFF
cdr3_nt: TGCGCCAGCAGCCAAGATAGCAGGGAGGACACCGGGGAGCTGTTTTTT

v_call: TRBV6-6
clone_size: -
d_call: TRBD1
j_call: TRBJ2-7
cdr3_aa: CASSRDRVEQYF
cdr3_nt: TGTGCCAGCAGTCGGGACAGGGTCGAGCAGTACTTC

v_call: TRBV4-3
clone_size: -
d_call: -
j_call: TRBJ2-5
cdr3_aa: CASSQDLAEYQETQYF
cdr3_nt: TGCGCCAGCAGCCAAGATCTAGCAGAGTACCAAGAGACCCAGTACTTC

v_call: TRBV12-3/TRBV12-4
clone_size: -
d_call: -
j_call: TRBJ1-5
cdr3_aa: CASSLASQGQPQHF
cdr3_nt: TGTGCCAGCAGTTTAGCCAGCCAGGGCCAGCCCCAGCATTTT

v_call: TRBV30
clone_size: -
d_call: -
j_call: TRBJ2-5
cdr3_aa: CAWSVRSGIRETQYF
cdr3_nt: TGTGCCTGGAGTGTACGCTCAGGGATTCGCGAGACCCAGTACTTC

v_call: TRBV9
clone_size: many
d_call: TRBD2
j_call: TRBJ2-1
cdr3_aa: CASTIAGGTYNEQFF
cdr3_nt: TGTGCCAGCACAATAGCGGGAGGGACCTACAATGAGCAGTTCTTC

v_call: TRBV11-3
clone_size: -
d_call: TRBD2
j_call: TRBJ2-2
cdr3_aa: CASGQGGLVTGELFF
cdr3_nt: TGTGCCAGCGGCCAAGGGGGACTAGTGACCGGGGAGCTGTTTTTT

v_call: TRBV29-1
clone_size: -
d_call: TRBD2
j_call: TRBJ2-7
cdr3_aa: CSAAGLAGGGYEQYF
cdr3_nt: TGCAGCGCCGCGGGACTAGCGGGAGGTGGGTACGAGCAGTACTTC

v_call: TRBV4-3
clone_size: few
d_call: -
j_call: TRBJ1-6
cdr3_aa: CASSQEWGSRSPLHF
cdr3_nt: TGCGCCAGCAGCCAAGAATGGGGATCTAGGTCACCCCTCCACTTT

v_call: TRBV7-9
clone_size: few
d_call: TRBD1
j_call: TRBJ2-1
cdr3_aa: CASSIPDRGLINEQFF
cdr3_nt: TGTGCCAGCAGCATCCCAGACAGGGGGCTTATCAATGAGCAGTTCTTC

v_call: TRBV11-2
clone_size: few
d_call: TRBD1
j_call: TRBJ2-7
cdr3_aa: CASSWTDRANEQYF
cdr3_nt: TGTGCCAGCAGCTGGACGGACAGGGCCAACGAGCAGTACTTC

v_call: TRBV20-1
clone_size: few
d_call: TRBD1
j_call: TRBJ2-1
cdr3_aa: CSARDSGTGFYNEQFF
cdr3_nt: TGCAGTGCTAGAGATTCCGGGACAGGTTTTTACAATGAGCAGTTCTTC

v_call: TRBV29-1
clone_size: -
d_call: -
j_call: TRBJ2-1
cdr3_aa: CSHGVTNEQFF
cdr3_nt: TGCAGTCATGGGGTGACGAATGAGCAGTTCTTC

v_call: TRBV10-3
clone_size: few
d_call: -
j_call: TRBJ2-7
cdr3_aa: CAISTHNFEQYF
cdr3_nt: TGTGCCATCAGTACACACAACTTTGAGCAGTACTTC

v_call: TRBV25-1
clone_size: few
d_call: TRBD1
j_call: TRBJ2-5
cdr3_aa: CASSSDRPYQETQYF
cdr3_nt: TGTGCCAGCAGCTCGGACAGGCCGTACCAAGAGACCCAGTACTTC

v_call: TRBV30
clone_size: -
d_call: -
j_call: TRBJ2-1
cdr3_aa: CAWGTASSYNEQFF
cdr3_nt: TGTGCCTGGGGTACGGCTAGCTCCTACAATGAGCAGTTCTTC

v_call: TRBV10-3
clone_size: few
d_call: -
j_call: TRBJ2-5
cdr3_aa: CAAQEHEMETQYF
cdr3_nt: TGTGCCGCCCAGGAACATGAAATGGAGACCCAGTACTTC

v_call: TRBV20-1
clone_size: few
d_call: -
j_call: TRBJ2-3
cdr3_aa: CSRGTPDTQYF
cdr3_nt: TGCAGTCGCGGGACACCAGATACGCAGTATTTT

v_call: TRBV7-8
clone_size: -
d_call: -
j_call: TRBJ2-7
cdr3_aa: CASSLSGIGSYEQYF
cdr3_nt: TGTGCCAGCAGCTTAAGCGGCATCGGATCCTACGAGCAGTACTTC

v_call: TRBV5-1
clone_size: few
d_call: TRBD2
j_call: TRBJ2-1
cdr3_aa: CASSFGLAGANNEQFF
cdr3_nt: TGCGCCAGCAGCTTCGGGCTAGCGGGGGCAAACAATGAGCAGTTCTTC

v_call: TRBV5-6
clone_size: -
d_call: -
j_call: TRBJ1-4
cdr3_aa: CASSSTTGASNEKLFF
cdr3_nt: TGTGCCAGCAGCTCAACGACGGGGGCATCTAATGAAAAACTGTTTTTT

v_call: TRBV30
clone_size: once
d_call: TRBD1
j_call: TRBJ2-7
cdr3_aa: CAWNHGTGAFYEQYF
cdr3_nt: TGTGCCTGGAATCATGGGACAGGGGCTTTCTACGAGCAGTACTTC

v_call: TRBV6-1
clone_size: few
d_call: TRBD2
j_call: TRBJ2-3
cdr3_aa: CASRHPAGGGPDTQYF
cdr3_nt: TGTGCCAGCAGGCACCCAGCGGGGGGGGGACCAGATACGCAGTATTTT

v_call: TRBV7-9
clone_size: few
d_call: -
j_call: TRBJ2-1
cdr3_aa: CASSQSWLSNEQFF
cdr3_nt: TGTGCCAGCAGCCAGAGTTGGTTAAGTAATGAGCAGTTCTTC

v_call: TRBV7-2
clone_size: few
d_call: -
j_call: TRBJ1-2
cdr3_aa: CASSFLGGFGYTF
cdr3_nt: TGTGCCAGCAGCTTCCTAGGGGGGTTTGGCTACACCTTC

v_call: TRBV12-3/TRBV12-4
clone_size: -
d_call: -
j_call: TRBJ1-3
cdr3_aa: CASSYSPGSGNTIYF
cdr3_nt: TGTGCCAGCAGTTACAGCCCGGGGTCTGGAAACACCATATATTTT

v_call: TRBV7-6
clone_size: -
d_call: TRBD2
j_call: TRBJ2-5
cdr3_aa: CASSRLAGVQETQYF
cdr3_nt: TGTGCCAGCAGCCGACTAGCGGGGGTCCAAGAGACCCAGTACTTC

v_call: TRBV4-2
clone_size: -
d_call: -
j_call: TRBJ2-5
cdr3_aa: CASSQAQGAETQYF
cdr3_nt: TGTGCCAGCAGCCAAGCCCAGGGCGCCGAGACCCAGTACTTC

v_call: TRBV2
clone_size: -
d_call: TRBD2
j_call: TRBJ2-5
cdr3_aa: CATRIGEGETQYF
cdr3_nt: TGTGCCACACGAATCGGGGAGGGGGAGACCCAGTACTTC

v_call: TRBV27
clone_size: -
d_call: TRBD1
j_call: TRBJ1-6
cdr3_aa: CASSPGTGVSPLHF
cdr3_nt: TGTGCCAGCAGCCCCGGGACAGGGGTTTCACCCCTCCACTTT

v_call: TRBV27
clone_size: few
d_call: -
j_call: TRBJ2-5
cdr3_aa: CATSIPGQGETQYF
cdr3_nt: TGTGCCACCTCCATTCCTGGTCAAGGGGAGACCCAGTACTTC